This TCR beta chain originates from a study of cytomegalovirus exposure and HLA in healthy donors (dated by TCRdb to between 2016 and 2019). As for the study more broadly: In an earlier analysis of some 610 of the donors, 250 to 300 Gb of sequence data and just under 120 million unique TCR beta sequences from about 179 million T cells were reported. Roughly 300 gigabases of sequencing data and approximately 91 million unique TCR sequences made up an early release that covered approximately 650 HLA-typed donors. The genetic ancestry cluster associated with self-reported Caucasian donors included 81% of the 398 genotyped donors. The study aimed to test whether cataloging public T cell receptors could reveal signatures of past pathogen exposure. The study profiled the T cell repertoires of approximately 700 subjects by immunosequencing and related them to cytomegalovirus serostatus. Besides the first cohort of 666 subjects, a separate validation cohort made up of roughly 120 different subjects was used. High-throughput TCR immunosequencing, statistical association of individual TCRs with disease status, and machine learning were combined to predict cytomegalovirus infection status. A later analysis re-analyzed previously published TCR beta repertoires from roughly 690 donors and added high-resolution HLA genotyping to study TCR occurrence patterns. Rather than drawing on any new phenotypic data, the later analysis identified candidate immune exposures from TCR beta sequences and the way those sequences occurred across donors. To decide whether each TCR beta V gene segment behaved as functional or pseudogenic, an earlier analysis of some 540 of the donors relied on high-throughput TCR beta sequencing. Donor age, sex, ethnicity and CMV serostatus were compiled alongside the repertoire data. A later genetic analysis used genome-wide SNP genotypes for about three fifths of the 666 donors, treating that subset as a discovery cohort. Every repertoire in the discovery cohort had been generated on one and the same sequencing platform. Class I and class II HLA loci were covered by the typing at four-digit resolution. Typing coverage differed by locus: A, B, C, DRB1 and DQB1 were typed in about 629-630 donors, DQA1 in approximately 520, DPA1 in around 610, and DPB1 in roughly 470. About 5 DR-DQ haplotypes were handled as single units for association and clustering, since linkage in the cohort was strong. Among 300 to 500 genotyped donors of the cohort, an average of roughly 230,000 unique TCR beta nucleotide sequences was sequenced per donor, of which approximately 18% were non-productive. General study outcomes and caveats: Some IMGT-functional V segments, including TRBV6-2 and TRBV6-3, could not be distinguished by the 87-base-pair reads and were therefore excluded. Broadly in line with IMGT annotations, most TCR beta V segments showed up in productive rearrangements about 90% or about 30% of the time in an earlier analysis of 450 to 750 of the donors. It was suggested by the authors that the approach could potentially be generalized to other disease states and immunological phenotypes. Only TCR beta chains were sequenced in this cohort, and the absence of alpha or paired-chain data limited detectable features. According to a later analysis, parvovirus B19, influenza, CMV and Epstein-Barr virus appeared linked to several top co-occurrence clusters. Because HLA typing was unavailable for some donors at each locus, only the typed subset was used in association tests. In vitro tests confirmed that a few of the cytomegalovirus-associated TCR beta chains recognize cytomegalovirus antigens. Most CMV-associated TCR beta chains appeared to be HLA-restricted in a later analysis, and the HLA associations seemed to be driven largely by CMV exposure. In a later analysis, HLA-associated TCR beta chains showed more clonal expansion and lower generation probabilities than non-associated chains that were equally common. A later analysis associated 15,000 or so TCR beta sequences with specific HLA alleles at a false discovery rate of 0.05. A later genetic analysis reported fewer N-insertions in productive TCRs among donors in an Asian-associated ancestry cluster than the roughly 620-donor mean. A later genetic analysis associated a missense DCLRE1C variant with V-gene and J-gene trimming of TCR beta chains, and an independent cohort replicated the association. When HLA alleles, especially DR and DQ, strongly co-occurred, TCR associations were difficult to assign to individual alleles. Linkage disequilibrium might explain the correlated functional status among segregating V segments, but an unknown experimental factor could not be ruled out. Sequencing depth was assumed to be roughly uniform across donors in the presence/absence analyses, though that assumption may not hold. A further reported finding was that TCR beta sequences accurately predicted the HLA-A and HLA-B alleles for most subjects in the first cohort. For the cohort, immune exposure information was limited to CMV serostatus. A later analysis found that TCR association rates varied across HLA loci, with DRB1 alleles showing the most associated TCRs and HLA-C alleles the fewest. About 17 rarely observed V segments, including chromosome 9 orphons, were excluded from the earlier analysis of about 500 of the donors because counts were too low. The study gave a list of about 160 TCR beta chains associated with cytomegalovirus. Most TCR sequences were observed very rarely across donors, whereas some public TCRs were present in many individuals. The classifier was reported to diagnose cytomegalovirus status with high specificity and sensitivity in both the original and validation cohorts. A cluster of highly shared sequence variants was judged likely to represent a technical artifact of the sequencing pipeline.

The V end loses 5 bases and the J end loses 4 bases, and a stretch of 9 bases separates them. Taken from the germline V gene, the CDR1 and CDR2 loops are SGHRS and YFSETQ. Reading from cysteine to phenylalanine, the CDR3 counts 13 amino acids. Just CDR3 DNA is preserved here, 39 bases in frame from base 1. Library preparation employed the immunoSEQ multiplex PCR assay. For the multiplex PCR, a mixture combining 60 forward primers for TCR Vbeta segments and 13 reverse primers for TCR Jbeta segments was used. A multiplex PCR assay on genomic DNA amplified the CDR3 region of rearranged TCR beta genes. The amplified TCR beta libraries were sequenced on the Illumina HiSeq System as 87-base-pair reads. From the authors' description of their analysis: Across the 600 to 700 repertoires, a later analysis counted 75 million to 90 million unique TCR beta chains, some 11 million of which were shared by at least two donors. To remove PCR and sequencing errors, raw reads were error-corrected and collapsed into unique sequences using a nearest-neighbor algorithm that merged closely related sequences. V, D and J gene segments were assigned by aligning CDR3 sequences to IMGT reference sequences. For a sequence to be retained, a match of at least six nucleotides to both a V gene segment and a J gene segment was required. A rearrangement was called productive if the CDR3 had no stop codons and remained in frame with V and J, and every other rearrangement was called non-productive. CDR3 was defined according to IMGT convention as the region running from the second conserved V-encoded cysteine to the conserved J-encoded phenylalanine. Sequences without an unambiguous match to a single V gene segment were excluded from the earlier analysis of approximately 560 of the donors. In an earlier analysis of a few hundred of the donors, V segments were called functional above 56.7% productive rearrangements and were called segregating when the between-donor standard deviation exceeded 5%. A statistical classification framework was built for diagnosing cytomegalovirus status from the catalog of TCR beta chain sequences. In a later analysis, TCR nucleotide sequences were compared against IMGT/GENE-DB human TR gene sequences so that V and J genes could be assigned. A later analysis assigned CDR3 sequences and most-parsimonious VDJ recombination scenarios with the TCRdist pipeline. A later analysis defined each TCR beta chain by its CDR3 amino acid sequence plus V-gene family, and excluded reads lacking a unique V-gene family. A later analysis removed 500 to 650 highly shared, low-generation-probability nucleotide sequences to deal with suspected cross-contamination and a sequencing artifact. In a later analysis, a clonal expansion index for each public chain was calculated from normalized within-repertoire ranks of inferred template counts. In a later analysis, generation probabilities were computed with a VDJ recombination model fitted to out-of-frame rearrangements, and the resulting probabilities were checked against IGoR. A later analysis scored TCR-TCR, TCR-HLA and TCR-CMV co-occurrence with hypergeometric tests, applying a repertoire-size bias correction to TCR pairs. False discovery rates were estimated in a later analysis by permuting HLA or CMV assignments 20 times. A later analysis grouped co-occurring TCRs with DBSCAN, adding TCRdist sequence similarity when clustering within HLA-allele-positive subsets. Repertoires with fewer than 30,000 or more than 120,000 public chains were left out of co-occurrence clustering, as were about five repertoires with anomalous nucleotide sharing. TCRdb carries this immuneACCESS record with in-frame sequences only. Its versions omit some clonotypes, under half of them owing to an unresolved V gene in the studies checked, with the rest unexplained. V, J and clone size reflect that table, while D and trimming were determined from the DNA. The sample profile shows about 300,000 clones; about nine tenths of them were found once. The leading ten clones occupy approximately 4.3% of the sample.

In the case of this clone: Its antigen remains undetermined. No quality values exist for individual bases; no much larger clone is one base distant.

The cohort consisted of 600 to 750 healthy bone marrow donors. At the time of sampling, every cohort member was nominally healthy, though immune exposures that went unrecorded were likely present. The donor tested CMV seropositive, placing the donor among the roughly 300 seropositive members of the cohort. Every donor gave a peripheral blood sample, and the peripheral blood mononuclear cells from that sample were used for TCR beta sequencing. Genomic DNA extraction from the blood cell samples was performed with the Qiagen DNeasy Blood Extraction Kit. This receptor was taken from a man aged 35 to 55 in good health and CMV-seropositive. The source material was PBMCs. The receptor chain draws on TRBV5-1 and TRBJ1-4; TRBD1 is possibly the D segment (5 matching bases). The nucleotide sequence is TGCGCCAGCAGTCAGGGTAATAATGAAAAACTGTTTTTT. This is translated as CASSQGNNEKLFF.